These 7 T cell receptor beta chains share one sample of origin, sequenced in a study of shared clonotypes between healthy human individuals. The data were produced by immunoSEQ multiplex PCR, yet TCRdb's version contains in-frame clones alone and is incomplete. The data show 450,000 to 500,000 clones, roughly 85% seen once. The sequenced material came from PBMCs. These receptors all stem from a woman between 35 and 50 years old in good health. Some clones in this sample may be carry-over from other donors' samples.

The chain employs TRBV28 and TRBJ2-7; D might be TRBD1 (7 bases). The CDR3 spans 14 residues. Per germline, CDR1 MDHEN and CDR2 SYDVKM. V was shortened by 6 bases and J by 3 bases, with 15 bases between the two germline ends. For the CDR3, the DNA is TGTGCCAGCAGGCGGGGACAGATGATCTACGAGCAGTACTTC. This encodes CASRRGQMIYEQYF.

This chain links TRBV2 with TRBJ1-3; D perhaps matches TRBD1 (6 bases). The CDR3 is 14 amino acids. Germline assignment: CDR1 SNHLY and CDR2 FYNNEI. Trimming removed 7 bases from V and 4 bases from J, with 14 bases in between. For the CDR3, the DNA is TGTGCCAGCAACCCGGACAGACAAGGAAACACCATATATTTT. This encodes CASNPDRQGNTIYF.

This chain links TRBV20-1 with TRBJ2-7, with D maybe TRBD1 (5 bases). Germline V lookup: CDR1 DFQATT, CDR2 SNEGSKA (reference sequence). The CDR3 consists of 11 residues. Written as DNA, the CDR3 is TGCGGAGTTTGGCAGGGCTACGAGCAGTACTTC. Protein product: CGVWQGYEQYF.

This clone was counted a single time. J is TRBJ2-7 and V is TRBV28; 8 positions agree with TRBD2. V lost 6 bases and J lost 0; bases outside the gene matches: 10. The CDR3 is 16 residues long. Germline-derived CDR1 and CDR2 are MDHEN and SYDVKM. Here the CDR3 DNA reads TGTGCCAGCAGATCAAACAAGCGGGAGAACTCCTACGAGCAGTACTTC. Its protein product is CASRSNKRENSYEQYF.

This chain connects TRBV9 to TRBJ2-7, with D uncertain. From germline, CDR1 is SGDLS and CDR2 YYNGEE. The length of the CDR3 is 15 residues. The V end was cut by 7 bases, the J end by 2 bases, with 19 bases between. DNA for the CDR3: TGTGCCAGCCCCATCGAAGACGCTGCTACCTACGAGCAGTACTTC. Translating it yields CASPIEDAATYEQYF.

The V and J genes are TRBV6-1 and TRBJ1-5; D uncertain. The germline CDR1 and CDR2 sequences are MNHNS and SASEGT. The germline V and J ends were trimmed by 7 bases and 6 bases, with 16 bases remaining between them. The CDR3 is 14 residues long. The CDR3 DNA reads as TGTGCCAGCACCCCCTCGGGGAAGGCTCAGCCCCAGCATTTT. Translated: CASTPSGKAQPQHF.

This sequence joins TRBV7-2 and TRBJ1-2; D gene unclear. V lost 5 bases to trimming and J lost 8 bases, with 12 bases between them. The CDR3 runs to 12 residues. Per germline, CDR1 SGHTA and CDR2 FQGNSA. The CDR3 DNA follows: TGTGCCAGCAGCGGAGACCTGGGGGGCTACACCTTC. Translated, it gives CASSGDLGGYTF.